These 25 T cell receptor beta chains were all obtained from the same sample, sequenced in a study of T cells in Graves' hyperthyroidism and ophthalmopathy. TCR beta CDR3 regions were amplified from RNA. An initial round of RT-PCR targeting the TCR CDR3 relied on the HTBI primer set. TCRdb used MiXCR to reprocess the multiplex PCR reads, holding one entry per CDR3 protein. This sample yields about 600,000 distinct CDR3 sequences, of which approximately 15% are seen a single time; 6.5% to 9% belongs to the top ten. Sequencing input: blood. These receptor sequences come from a woman between 18 and 29 years old with Graves' ophthalmopathy.

This clonotype was observed a few times. The rearrangement links TRBV11-2 to TRBJ2-1; no clear D gene. The germline CDR1 and CDR2 sequences are SGHAT and FQNNGV. V lost 2 bases to trimming and J lost 12 bases, with 20 bases between them. The CDR3 runs 15 residues. CDR3 region: CASSLNEAAGPWQFF. For the CDR3, the DNA is TGTGCCAGCAGCTTAAATGAGGCGGCCGGGCCGTGGCAGTTCTTC. Full variable domain (missing parts from reference TRBV11-2 and TRBJ2-1): EAGVAQSPRYKIIEKRQSVAFWCNPISGHATLYWYQQILGQGPKLLIQFQNNGVVDDSQLPKDRFSAERLKGVDSTLKIQPAKLEDSAVYLCASSLNEAAGPWQFFGPGTRLTVL.

This clonotype showed up just a few times. The chain combines TRBV4-1 with TRBJ2-3; 7 bases fit TRBD2. V dropped 7 bases and J dropped 8; count of bases not matched to a gene: 18. The CDR3 runs to 16 residues. CDR1 is MGHRA and CDR2 is YSYEKL in the germline V gene. The CDR3 DNA is TGCGCCAGCACCTCAAGCGGGACCTACGGGTGGGGTACGCAGTATTTT. Translation gives CASTSSGTYGWGTQYF.

This clonotype was observed at least ten times. CDR3 DNA sequence: TGTGCCAGCAGTCCCGTAGCGGGGCTTACAGATACGCAGTATTTT. Its translation: CASSPVAGLTDTQYF. V is TRBV12-3 or TRBV12-4 and J is TRBJ2-3, with 8 positions matching TRBD2. The CDR3 extends over 15 amino acids. V dropped 5 bases and J dropped 3; count of bases not matched to a gene: 7.

This clonotype has a handful of counts. The rearrangement joins TRBV7-9 to TRBJ2-5; perhaps TRBD2 as D (6 bases). Germline V lookup: CDR1 SEHNR, CDR2 FQNEAQ (reference sequence). The CDR3 length is 13 residues. V was cut by 5 bases and J by 10 bases, with 17 bases left in between. The CDR3 DNA reads TGTGCCAGCAGCCCGGGTGGGAGGCCAGACCAGTACTTC. It yields the protein CASSPGGRPDQYF.

V is TRBV15 and J is TRBJ1-2, with no clear D. This CDR3 has 16 residues. The ends were cut back, 1 base at V and 4 bases at J, with 16 bases in the middle. The germline gives CDR1 LNHNV, CDR2 YYDKDF (reference sequence). CDR3 residues: CATSRVDPRRRYGYTF. The CDR3 DNA is TGTGCCACCAGCAGAGTGGACCCCAGACGGCGCTATGGCTACACCTTC.

This clonotype turned up a few times. The V gene is TRBV6-1, the J gene TRBJ2-2; D may be TRBD2 (6 bases). This CDR3 spans 19 amino acids. The germline gives CDR1 MNHNS, CDR2 SASEGT. V was cut by 2 bases and J by 6 bases, with 25 bases left in between. In nucleotides, the CDR3 is TGTGCCAGCAGTGAAAAAGGCTGGGGGTTAGGGACTCGCTCCGGGGAGCTGTTTTTT. Amino acids: CASSEKGWGLGTRSGELFF.

As for this clonotype: Germline and junction disagree at one end, which may indicate a read error. The CDR3 DNA is TGCGCCAGCAGCCCTCGGGACAGGCACACTGAAGCTTTCTTT. Translated, it gives CASSPRDRHTEAFF. The chain joins TRBV7-2 to TRBJ1-1; TRBD1 matches 8 bases. The CDR3 contains 14 residues. Germline V gene sequence: CDR1 SGHTA, CDR2 FQGNSA.

The chain carries TRBV4-3 and TRBJ2-7; TRBD2 might be the D (6 bases). Germline V CDR1 and CDR2: LGHNA, YSLEER. Trimming took off 0 bases at V and 2 bases at J, with 11 bases between the two ends. This CDR3 is built from 15 residues. Here the CDR3 DNA reads TGCGCCAGCAGCCAAGAAAGGCGGGGTCCCTACGAGCAGTACTTC. Protein sequence: CASSQERRGPYEQYF.

This clonotype was recorded many times. The V and J genes are TRBV2 and TRBJ2-3; D not certain. CDR3 length equals 16 residues. Germline V CDR1 and CDR2: SNHLY, FYNNEI. V was clipped by 3 bases and J by 0 bases, with 13 bases between them. The CDR3 coding sequence is TGTGCCAGCAGTGAGGGTCTAGGAGCGAGCACAGATACGCAGTATTTT. This translates into CASSEGLGASTDTQYF. Supplemented by reference TRBV2 and TRBJ2-3, the full variable domain reads EPEVTQTPSHQVTQMGQEVILRCVPISNHLYFYWYRQILGQKVEFLVSFYNNEISEKSEIFDDQFSVERPDGSNFTLKIRSTKLEDSAMYFCASSEGLGASTDTQYFGPGTRLTVL.

This clonotype was detected a few times. The chain combines TRBV5-5 with TRBJ2-1; 10 bases are shared with TRBD2. V dropped 2 bases and J dropped 5; count of bases not matched to a gene: 7. Germline V gene lookup returns CDR1 SGHKS and CDR2 YYEKEE (reference sequence). CDR3 size: 16 residues. The chain's CDR3 is CASSLMTSGFDNEQFF. CDR3 DNA sequence: TGTGCCAGCAGCTTAATGACTAGCGGGTTCGACAATGAGCAGTTCTTC.

This clonotype has at least ten counts. The J gene is TRBJ1-1, the V gene TRBV30; D remains ambiguous. Germline-derived CDR1 and CDR2 are GTSNPN and SVGIG (reference sequence). The CDR3 is 12 amino acids. The V and J ends lost 0 bases and 7 bases respectively, with 9 bases between them. The CDR3 sequence is CAWSVRLYEAFF. DNA for the CDR3: TGTGCCTGGAGTGTAAGACTGTATGAAGCTTTCTTT.

The chain employs TRBV7-8 and TRBJ1-5, with a possible D match to TRBD1 (5 bases). The germline V and J ends were trimmed by 2 bases and 7 bases, with 15 bases remaining between them. The CDR3 spans 15 residues. CDR1 SGHVS and CDR2 FQNEAQ come from the germline V gene. CDR3 sequence: CASSLQGKSNQPQHF. The CDR3 nucleotides read TGTGCCAGCAGCTTACAGGGAAAAAGTAACCAGCCCCAGCATTTT. Full variable domain (rest looked up from reference TRBV7-8 and TRBJ1-5): GAGVSQSPRYKVAKRGQDVALRCDPISGHVSLFWYQQALGQGPEFLTYFQNEAQLDKSGLPSDRFFAERPEGSVSTLKIQRTQQEDSAVYLCASSLQGKSNQPQHFGDGTRLSIL.

This clonotype was observed a handful of times. J is TRBJ2-3 and V is TRBV6-1, with 8 positions matching TRBD2. The CDR3 runs 16 residues. The V gene end was trimmed by 10 bases and the J gene end by 6 bases; junction bases not matched to a gene: 18. The germline V gene has CDR1 MNHNS and CDR2 SASEGT. CDR3 sequence (DNA): TGTGCCACCTCTAGGTCGTCGGGAGGGCAGGGTGATACGCAGTATTTT. Encoded protein: CATSRSSGGQGDTQYF.

This clonotype came up many times. The V gene is TRBV12-3 or TRBV12-4, the J gene TRBJ2-1; no definite D call. V lost 6 bases to trimming and J lost 8 bases, with 11 bases between them. The CDR3 spans 12 residues. The chain's CDR3 is CASSLIRDEQFF. The CDR3 coding sequence is TGTGCCAGCAGCCTTATCCGCGATGAGCAGTTCTTC.

In this sample, this clonotype turned up many times. This sequence joins TRBV7-2 and TRBJ2-7, with TRBD1 identical over 10 bases. The V and J ends lost 2 bases and 0 bases, in that order; junction bases with no gene match: 10. Germline V gene sequence: CDR1 SGHTA, CDR2 FQGNSA. The CDR3 consists of 18 residues. The DNA for the CDR3 is TGTGCCAGCAGCTTATCCCTCTTAAGGGACAGGGGCTCCTACGAGCAGTACTTC. Encoded protein: CASSLSLLRDRGSYEQYF.

This clonotype turned up a few times. The chain employs TRBV9 and TRBJ2-6, with D possibly TRBD1 on 6 matching bases. V was shortened by 7 bases and J by 0 bases, with 17 bases between the two germline ends. Germline V gives CDR1 SGDLS, CDR2 YYNGEE. The CDR3 sequence is 17 residues long. CDR3 nucleotides: TGTGCCAGCCAAAAAACAGGGTATCCCTCTGGGGCCAACGTCCTGACTTTC. Encoded protein: CASQKTGYPSGANVLTF.

The chain has TRBV11-2 and TRBJ1-6; D may be TRBD1 (5 bases). Germline loops: CDR1 SGHAT, CDR2 FQNNGV. The CDR3 covers 19 residues. The V gene lost 3 bases and the J gene lost 4 bases, with 22 bases spanning the gap. The CDR3 nucleotides are TGTGCCAGCAGCTTCACCCCGGGGATTACGGGACGGTATAATTCACCCCTCCACTTT. Residues: CASSFTPGITGRYNSPLHF.

A word on this clonotype: Germline is not matched at one junction end, which may reflect a read error. CDR3 region: CASNLQTGRDGYTF. The CDR3 nucleotides are TGTGCCAGCAACTTACAGACCGGGCGGGATGGCTACACCTTC. The rearrangement uses TRBV11-2 and TRBJ1-2; D is unresolved. Germline-derived CDR1 and CDR2 are SGHAT and FQNNGV. The CDR3 has 14 residues.

Comments on this clonotype: A much larger clone sits a single nucleotide away, making a read error possible. The gene calls are TRBV30 and TRBJ2-7; the D is unclear. This CDR3 is built from 11 residues. CDR1 and CDR2 from the germline V gene are GTSNPN and SVGIG (reference sequence). V lost 2 bases and J lost 8, with 10 bases in between. In DNA, the CDR3 is TGTGCCTGGAGTCGACGGTACAAGCAGTACTTC. Protein: CAWSRRYKQYF.

This clonotype was picked up many times. CDR3 coding DNA: TGTGCCAGCAGTTTCCCGACTAGAAGCACAGATACGCAGTATTTT. It codes for CASSFPTRSTDTQYF. V gene TRBV12-3 or TRBV12-4 combines with J gene TRBJ2-3, with D possibly TRBD2 on 6 matching bases. The CDR3 extends over 15 amino acids. V was shortened by 3 bases and J by 0 bases, with 10 bases between the two germline ends.

This chain joins TRBV5-8 and TRBJ2-5; 7 nucleotides align to TRBD2. Germline values: CDR1 SGHTS, CDR2 YDEGEE. With V trimmed by 2 bases and J by 4 bases, 8 bases remained unmatched. This CDR3 is 15 amino acids long. The CDR3 coding sequence is TGTGCCAGCAGCTTAGGCGGGAGTGTAGGAGAGACCCAGTACTTC. Translating gives CASSLGGSVGETQYF.

The chain couples TRBV12-3 or TRBV12-4 to TRBJ1-5; maybe TRBD1 (5 bases). This CDR3 is built from 15 residues. V was shortened by 5 bases and J by 7 bases, with 18 bases between the two germline ends. In DNA form, the CDR3 reads TGTGCCAGCAGTCCCATTGGGGGTAAAGGGCAGCCCCAGCATTTT. Its protein product is CASSPIGGKGQPQHF.

In this sample, this clonotype turned up many times. The chain uses TRBV27 and TRBJ2-2; 8 nucleotides align to TRBD1. The length of the CDR3 is 14 residues. V gave up 5 bases and J gave up 6 bases; unmatched junction bases: 5. Per the germline V gene, CDR1 is MNHEY and CDR2 is SMNVEV (reference sequence). CDR3 protein: CASSIGQGPGELFF. The CDR3 coding sequence is TGTGCCAGCAGTATAGGACAGGGTCCCGGGGAGCTGTTTTTT.

This clonotype appeared many times. V gene TRBV27 combines with J gene TRBJ2-1; 11 nucleotides match TRBD2. The CDR3 runs 15 residues. In germline, CDR1 is MNHEY, CDR2 SMNVEV (reference sequence). The junction had 8 bases not matched to a gene; V was cut back by 7 bases and J by 6 bases. CDR3 residues: CASTIGLAGTNEQFF. The CDR3, as DNA: TGTGCCAGCACCATCGGACTAGCGGGTACCAATGAGCAGTTCTTC.

This clonotype was counted at least ten times. The V and J genes are TRBV30 and TRBJ2-1; D might be TRBD1 or TRBD2, each matching 5 bases. Germline assignment: CDR1 GTSNPN and CDR2 SVGIG (reference sequence). Deletions cut 8 bases from V and 5 bases from J, with 16 bases between. The CDR3 length is 13 residues. CDR3 amino acids: CAKRQLLDNEQFF. CDR3 nucleotides: TGTGCCAAGAGACAGCTACTAGACAATGAGCAGTTCTTC.